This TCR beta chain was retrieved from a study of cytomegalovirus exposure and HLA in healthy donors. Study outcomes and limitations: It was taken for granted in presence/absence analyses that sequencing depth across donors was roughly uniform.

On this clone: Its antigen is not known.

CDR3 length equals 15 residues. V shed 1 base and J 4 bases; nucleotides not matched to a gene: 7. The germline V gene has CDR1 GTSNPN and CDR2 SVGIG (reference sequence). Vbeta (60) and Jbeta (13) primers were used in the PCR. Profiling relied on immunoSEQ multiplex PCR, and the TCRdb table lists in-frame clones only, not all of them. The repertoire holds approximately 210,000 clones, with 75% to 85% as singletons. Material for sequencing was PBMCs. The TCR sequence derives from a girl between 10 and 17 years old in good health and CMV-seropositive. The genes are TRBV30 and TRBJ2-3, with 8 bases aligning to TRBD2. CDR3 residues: CAWSAGGKDADTQYF. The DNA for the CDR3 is TGTGCCTGGAGTGCGGGGGGGAAAGACGCAGATACGCAGTATTTT.